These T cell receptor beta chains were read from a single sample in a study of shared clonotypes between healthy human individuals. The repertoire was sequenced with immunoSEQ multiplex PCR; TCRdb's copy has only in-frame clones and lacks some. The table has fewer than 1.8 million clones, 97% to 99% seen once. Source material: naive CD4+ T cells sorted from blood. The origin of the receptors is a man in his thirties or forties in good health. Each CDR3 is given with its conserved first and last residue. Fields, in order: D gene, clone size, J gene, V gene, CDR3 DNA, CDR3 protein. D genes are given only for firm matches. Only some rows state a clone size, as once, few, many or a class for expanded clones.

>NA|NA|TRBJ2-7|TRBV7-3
TGTGCCAGCAGCTTAACCCCTAGCGACGGGTACGAGCAGTACTTC
CASSLTPSDGYEQYF
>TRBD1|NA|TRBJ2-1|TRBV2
TGTGCCAGCAGAAAAGGACAGGGGTCCTACAATGAGCAGTTCTTC
CASRKGQGSYNEQFF
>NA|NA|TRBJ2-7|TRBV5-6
TGTGCCAGCAGCTTGAGGCTTCTAGCCTACGAGCAGTACTTC
CASSLRLLAYEQYF
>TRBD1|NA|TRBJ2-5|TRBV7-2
TGTGCCAGCAGCTTAGACAGGGGCCAGACCCAGTACTTC
CASSLDRGQTQYF
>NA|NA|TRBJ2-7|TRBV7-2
TGTGCCAGCAGCAACAGCTACGAGCAGTACTTC
CASSNSYEQYF
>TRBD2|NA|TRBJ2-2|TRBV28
TGTGCCAGCAGTTTATCCAGCGGGATGAACACCGGGGAGCTGTTTTTT
CASSLSSGMNTGELFF
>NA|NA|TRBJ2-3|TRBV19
TGTGCCAGTAGTATTTTCCCAGGAACGCAGTATTTT
CASSIFPGTQYF
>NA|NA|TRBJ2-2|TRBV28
TGTGCCAGCAGTTTAAATTGGCCCGGGGAGCTGTTTTTT
CASSLNWPGELFF
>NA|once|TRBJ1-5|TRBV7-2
TGTGCCAGCAGCTTTCGGGTGCAAGATCAGCCCCAGCATTTT
CASSFRVQDQPQHF
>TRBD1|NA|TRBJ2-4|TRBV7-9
TGTGCCAGCAGTCATAACAGGGGGCCCTTAGCCAAAAACATTCAGTACTTC
CASSHNRGPLAKNIQYF
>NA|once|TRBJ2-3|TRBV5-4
TGTGCCAGCAGCCCCCTGGGGAGCGGCAGGGCCACAGATACGCAGTATTTT
CASSPLGSGRATDTQYF
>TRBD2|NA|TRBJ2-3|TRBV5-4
TGTGCCAGCAGCCTTCTAGCGGGAGGTCGCACAGATACGCAGTATTTT
CASSLLAGGRTDTQYF